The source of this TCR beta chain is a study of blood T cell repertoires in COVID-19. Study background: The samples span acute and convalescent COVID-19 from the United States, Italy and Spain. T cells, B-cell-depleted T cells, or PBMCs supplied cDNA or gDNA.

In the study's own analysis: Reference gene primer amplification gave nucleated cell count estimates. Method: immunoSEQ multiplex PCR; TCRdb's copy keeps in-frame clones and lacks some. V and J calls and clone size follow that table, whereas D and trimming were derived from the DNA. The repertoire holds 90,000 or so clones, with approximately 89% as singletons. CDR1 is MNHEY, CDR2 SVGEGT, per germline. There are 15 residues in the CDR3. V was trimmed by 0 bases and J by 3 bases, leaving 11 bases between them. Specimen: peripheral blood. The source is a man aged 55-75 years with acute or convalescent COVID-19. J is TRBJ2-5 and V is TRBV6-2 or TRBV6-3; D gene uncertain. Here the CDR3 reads CASSYSVRNEETQYF. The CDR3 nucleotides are TGTGCCAGCAGTTACTCCGTCAGAAACGAAGAGACCCAGTACTTC.